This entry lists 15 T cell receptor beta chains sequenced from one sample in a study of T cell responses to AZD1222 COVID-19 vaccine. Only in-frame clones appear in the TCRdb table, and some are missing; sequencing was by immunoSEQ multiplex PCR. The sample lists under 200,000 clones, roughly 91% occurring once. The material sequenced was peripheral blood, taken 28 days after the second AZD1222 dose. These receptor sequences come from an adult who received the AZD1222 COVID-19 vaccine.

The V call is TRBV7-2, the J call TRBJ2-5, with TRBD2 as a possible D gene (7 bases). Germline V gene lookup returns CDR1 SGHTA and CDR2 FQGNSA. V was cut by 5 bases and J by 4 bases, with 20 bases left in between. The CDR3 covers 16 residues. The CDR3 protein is CASSPLTGREGETQYF. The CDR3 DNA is TGTGCCAGCAGCCCCCTCACAGGGAGGGAGGGAGAGACCCAGTACTTC.

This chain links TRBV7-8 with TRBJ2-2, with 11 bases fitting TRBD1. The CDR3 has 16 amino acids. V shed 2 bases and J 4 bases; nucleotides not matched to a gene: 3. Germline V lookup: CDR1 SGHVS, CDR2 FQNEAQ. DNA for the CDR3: TGTGCCAGCAGCTTAAGGGGACAGGGGGGCACCGGGGAGCTGTTTTTT. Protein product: CASSLRGQGGTGELFF. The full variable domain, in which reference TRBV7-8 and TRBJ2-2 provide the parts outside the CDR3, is GAGVSQSPRYKVAKRGQDVALRCDPISGHVSLFWYQQALGQGPEFLTYFQNEAQLDKSGLPSDRFFAERPEGSVSTLKIQRTQQEDSAVYLCASSLRGQGGTGELFFGEGSRLTVL.

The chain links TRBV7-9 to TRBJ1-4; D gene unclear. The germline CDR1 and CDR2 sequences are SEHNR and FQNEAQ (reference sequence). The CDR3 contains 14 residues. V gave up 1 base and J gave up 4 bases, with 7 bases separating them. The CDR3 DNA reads TGTGCCAGCAGCTTAGATGGTAGTAATGAAAAACTGTTTTTT. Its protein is CASSLDGSNEKLFF.

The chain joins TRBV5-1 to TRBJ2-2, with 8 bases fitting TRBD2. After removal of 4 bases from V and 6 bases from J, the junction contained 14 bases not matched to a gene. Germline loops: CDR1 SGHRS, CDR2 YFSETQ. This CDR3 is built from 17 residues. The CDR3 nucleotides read TGCGCCAGCAGCCCCCGGGTAGCGGGAAGTAGTCCCGGGGAGCTGTTTTTT. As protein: CASSPRVAGSSPGELFF.

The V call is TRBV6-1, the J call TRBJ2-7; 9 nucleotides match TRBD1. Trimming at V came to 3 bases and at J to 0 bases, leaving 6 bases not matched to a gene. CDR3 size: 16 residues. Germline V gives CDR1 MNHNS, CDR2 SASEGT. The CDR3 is CASSEDRGWVSYEQYF. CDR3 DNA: TGTGCCAGCAGTGAGGACAGGGGCTGGGTCTCCTACGAGCAGTACTTC.

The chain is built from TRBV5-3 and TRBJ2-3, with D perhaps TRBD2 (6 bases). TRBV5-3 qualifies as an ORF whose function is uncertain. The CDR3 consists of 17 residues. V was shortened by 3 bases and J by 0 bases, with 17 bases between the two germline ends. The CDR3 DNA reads TGTGCCAGAAGCTACAGGAAAAGTAGCGGAAGCACAGATACGCAGTATTTT. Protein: CARSYRKSSGSTDTQYF.

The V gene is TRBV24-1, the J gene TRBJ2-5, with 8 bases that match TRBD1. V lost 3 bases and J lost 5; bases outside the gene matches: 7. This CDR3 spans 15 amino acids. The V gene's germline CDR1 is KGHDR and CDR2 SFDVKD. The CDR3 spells CATSDPPGGRETQYF. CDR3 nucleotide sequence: TGTGCCACCAGTGATCCACCAGGGGGCCGGGAGACCCAGTACTTC.

In DNA, the CDR3 is TGTGCCAGCAGCTTAGGTAGCGGACACACCGGGGAGCTGTTTTTT. It encodes CASSLGSGHTGELFF. The chain has TRBV7-9 and TRBJ2-2; a possible D gene is TRBD2 (6 bases). This CDR3 is 15 amino acids long. With 1 base removed from V and 3 bases from J, the gap between germline ends came to 9 bases. Looked up from germline, CDR1 is SEHNR and CDR2 is FQNEAQ (reference sequence).

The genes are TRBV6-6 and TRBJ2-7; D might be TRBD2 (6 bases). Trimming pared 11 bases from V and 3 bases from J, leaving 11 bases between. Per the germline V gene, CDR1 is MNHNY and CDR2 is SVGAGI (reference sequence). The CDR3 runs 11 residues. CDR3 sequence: CASVRGYEQYF. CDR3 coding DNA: TGTGCCTCCGTGCGGGGCTACGAGCAGTACTTC.

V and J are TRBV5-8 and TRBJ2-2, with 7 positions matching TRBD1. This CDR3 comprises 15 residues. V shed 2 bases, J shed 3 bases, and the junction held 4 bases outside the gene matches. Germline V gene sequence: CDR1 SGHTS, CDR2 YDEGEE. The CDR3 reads CASSFSDRDTGELFF. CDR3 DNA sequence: TGTGCCAGCAGCTTCTCAGACAGGGACACCGGGGAGCTGTTTTTT.

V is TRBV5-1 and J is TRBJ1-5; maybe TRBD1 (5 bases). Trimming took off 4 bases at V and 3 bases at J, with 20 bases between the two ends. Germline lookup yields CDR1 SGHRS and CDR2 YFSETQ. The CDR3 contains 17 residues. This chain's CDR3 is CASSRTPTEKNNQPQHF. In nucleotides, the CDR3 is TGCGCCAGCAGCCGAACACCGACAGAGAAGAACAATCAGCCCCAGCATTTT.

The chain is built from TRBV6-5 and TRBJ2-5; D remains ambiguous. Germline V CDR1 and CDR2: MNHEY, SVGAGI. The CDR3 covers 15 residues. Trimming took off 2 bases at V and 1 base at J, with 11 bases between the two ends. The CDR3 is CASSYNSEFQETQYF. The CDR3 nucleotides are TGTGCCAGCAGTTACAACTCAGAATTCCAAGAGACCCAGTACTTC.

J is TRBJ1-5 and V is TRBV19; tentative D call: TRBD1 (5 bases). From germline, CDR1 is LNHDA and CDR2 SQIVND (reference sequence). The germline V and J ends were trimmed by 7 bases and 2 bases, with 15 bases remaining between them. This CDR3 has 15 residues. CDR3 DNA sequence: TGTGCCAGTATAGGACAAGTGGGGCGCAATCAGCCCCAGCATTTT. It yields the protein CASIGQVGRNQPQHF.

The CDR3 DNA follows: TGTGCCAGCAGAGAGGGAGGGGCGGTCAATCAGCCCCAGCATTTT. It translates to CASREGGAVNQPQHF. The chain combines TRBV27 with TRBJ1-5, with a tentative D call TRBD1 (5 bases). Trimming cost V 6 bases and J 3 bases, with 15 bases left between them. The CDR3 covers 15 residues. Per germline, CDR1 MNHEY and CDR2 SMNVEV (reference sequence).

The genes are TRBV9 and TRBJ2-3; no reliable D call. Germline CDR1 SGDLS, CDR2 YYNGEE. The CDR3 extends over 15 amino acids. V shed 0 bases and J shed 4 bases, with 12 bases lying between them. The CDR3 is CASSVAVTGADTQYF. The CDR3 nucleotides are TGTGCCAGCAGCGTAGCCGTAACGGGCGCAGATACGCAGTATTTT.